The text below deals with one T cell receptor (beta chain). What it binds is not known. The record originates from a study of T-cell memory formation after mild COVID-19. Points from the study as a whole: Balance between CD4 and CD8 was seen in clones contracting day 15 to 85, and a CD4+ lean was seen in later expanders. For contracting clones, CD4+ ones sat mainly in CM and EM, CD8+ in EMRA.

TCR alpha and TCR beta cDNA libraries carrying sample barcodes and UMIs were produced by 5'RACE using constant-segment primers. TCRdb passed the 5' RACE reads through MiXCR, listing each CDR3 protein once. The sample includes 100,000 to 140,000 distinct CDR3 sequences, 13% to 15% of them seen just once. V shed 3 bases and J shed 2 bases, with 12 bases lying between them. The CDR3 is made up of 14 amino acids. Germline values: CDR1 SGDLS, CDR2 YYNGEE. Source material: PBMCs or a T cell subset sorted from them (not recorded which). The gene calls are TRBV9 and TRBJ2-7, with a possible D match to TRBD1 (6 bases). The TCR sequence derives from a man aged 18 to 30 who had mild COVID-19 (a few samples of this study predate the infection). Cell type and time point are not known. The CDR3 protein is CASSDRDTAYEQYF. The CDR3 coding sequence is TGTGCCAGCAGCGACCGGGACACTGCCTACGAGCAGTACTTC.